This TCR beta chain was identified in a study of CD8 T cells in ankylosing spondylitis. Points from the study as a whole: The authors found the disease-linked clones to be CD8+ and relatively rare in peripheral blood. The clones that were linked to disease were reported to be significantly enriched in matched synovial fluid samples from ankylosing spondylitis patients.

Using quantitative 5'-RACE with molecular barcodes, the authors made TCR beta libraries. One entry per CDR3 protein results from TCRdb running MiXCR on the 5' RACE reads. The repertoire has 130,000 to 150,000 distinct CDR3 sequences, 7.5% to 9.5% of them found once; the top ten carry about 7.1%. This CDR3 is 12 amino acids long. The ends were cut back, 5 bases at V and 10 bases at J, with 11 bases in the middle. Germline V gene data show CDR1 as WSHSY and CDR2 as SAAADI. This clonotype occurred many times. No antigen is known for it. The sequenced sample consisted of synovial fluid, either unsorted or a sorted T cell fraction (not recorded which). The chain has TRBV10-2 and TRBJ1-4; no firm D call. This receptor was obtained from a male donor with ankylosing spondylitis. The CDR3 bases are TGCGCCAGCAGTTCGGGGTTCGGAAAACTGTTTTTT. Protein sequence: CASSSGFGKLFF.